This T cell receptor (beta chain) was sequenced during a study of long-term antiretroviral therapy in people with HIV. Comments on this clone: What it binds is unknown.

The run of the v3.0 immunoSEQ assay was at survey level. Only in-frame clones appear in the TCRdb table, and some are missing; sequencing was by immunoSEQ multiplex PCR. The sample carries roughly 17,000 clones, around 80% recorded once. General study points: Relative to control repertoires, HIV repertoires exhibited narrower CDR3 length ranges. Therapy changes, viral resistance and ART adherence were not documented in the available data. Regardless of time point, clones expanded before ART dominated the repertoire.

Each contributor possessed a minimum of one pre-ART and a minimum of two post-ART PBMC samples. The sequencing used unsorted PBMCs, collected 2.1 years after starting antiretroviral therapy. This TCR derives from a man between 35 and 55 years old with HIV.

The CDR3 sequence: CASSLSYWDNNQPQHF. As DNA, the CDR3 is TGTGCCAGCAGTTTATCCTATTGGGACAACAATCAGCCCCAGCATTTT. The chain recombines TRBV27 with TRBJ1-5, with a tentative D call TRBD1 (6 bases). The CDR3 spans 16 residues. The V gene lost 0 bases and the J gene lost 3 bases, with 12 bases spanning the gap. Germline V lookup: CDR1 MNHEY, CDR2 SMNVEV (reference sequence).